This T cell receptor beta chain emerged from a study of naive and memory T cell subsets. The beta constant-region primer was an equimolar mix of two oligonucleotides covering TRBC1 and TRBC2. Ligated cDNA was amplified by four rounds of PCR with nested alpha and beta constant-region primers and SP2. Ligation attached a single-stranded oligonucleotide with a 12-nucleotide UMI and the SP2 primer to the cDNA 3' end. MiXCR, applied by TCRdb to the UMI-ligation and nested PCR reads, yields one record per CDR3 protein. This table holds approximately 150,000 distinct CDR3 sequences, approximately 20% found once. V shed 6 bases and J shed 3 bases, with 9 bases lying between them. CDR3 length: 13 amino acids. Germline V gene lookup returns CDR1 MNHEY and CDR2 SVGAGI. In the case of this clonotype: What it recognizes is unknown.

Study-wide results and caveats: Possibly reflecting memory cells re-expressing CD45RA, a few larger clonotypes occurred in naive repertoires, especially CD8. Diversity fell and Gini index rose from naive through CM, EM, EMRA.

The chain links TRBV6-5 to TRBJ1-5; no definite D call. The sequenced material came from naive CD8+ T cells from blood. This TCR derives from a human donor in good health. The CDR3 DNA follows: TGTGCCAGCAGGGATTTTCCCAATCAGCCCCAGCATTTT. The encoded protein is CASRDFPNQPQHF.